These 9 T cell receptor beta chains were all obtained from the same sample, sequenced in a study of cytomegalovirus exposure and HLA in healthy donors. TCRdb keeps only in-frame clones here, not all; method: immunoSEQ multiplex PCR. The profile shows under 250,000 clones, around 86% of them singletons. The material sequenced was PBMCs. The receptors here all came from a woman aged 18 to 35 in good health and CMV-seropositive.

The chain has TRBV11-2 and TRBJ1-1; the match to TRBD1 covers 9 bases. J lost 2 bases, V lost 4 bases, and 8 bases had no gene match. This CDR3 contains 16 residues. Germline lookup yields CDR1 SGHAT and CDR2 FQNNGV. The CDR3 DNA is TGTGCCAGCAGCTCCCTGACAGGGGGACCCAACACTGAAGCTTTCTTT. Translating gives CASSSLTGGPNTEAFF. The entire variable domain, with the rest obtained from reference TRBV11-2 and TRBJ1-1, is as follows: EAGVAQSPRYKIIEKRQSVAFWCNPISGHATLYWYQQILGQGPKLLIQFQNNGVVDDSQLPKDRFSAERLKGVDSTLKIQPAKLEDSAVYLCASSSLTGGPNTEAFFGQGTRLTVV.

The V and J genes are TRBV5-1 and TRBJ2-7; 10 bases map to TRBD1. The germline V gene has CDR1 SGHRS and CDR2 YFSETQ. With V trimmed by 4 bases and J by 1 base, 2 bases remained unmatched. This CDR3 comprises 14 residues. CDR3 nucleotides: TGCGCCAGCAGCCCGGGACAGGGGTCCTACGAGCAGTACTTC. It yields the protein CASSPGQGSYEQYF.

V usage is TRBV5-4 and J usage is TRBJ1-1, with TRBD1 identical over 7 bases. CDR1 is SGHNT, CDR2 YYREEE, per germline (reference sequence). The CDR3 length is 15 residues. Trimming took 0 bases from V and 5 from J; bases not matched to a gene: 7. The CDR3 reads CASSLVGGWETEAFF. The CDR3 DNA sequence: TGTGCCAGCAGCTTGGTAGGGGGCTGGGAAACTGAAGCTTTCTTT.

The rearrangement joins TRBV5-1 to TRBJ2-3, with 8 bases matching TRBD2. Unmatched junction bases numbered 11, after V lost 3 bases and J lost 8 bases. Germline assignment: CDR1 SGHRS and CDR2 YFSETQ. This CDR3 has 15 residues. The chain's CDR3 is CASSSGLAGRGTQYF. The CDR3 DNA reads TGCGCCAGCAGCTCCGGGCTAGCGGGTCGAGGTACGCAGTATTTT.

V usage is TRBV5-4 and J usage is TRBJ1-5; 9 bases are a match to TRBD1. The germline V gene has CDR1 SGHNT and CDR2 YYREEE (reference sequence). This CDR3 is 13 amino acids long. J gave up 7 bases and V 5 bases, and 4 bases lay outside the gene matches. The CDR3 DNA sequence: TGTGCCAGCAGTCGGGACAGGGACCAGCCCCAGCATTTT. Amino acid sequence: CASSRDRDQPQHF.

The chain has TRBV28 and TRBJ2-1, with TRBD2 matching 15 bases. The CDR3 runs 18 residues. After removal of 4 bases from V and 8 bases from J, the junction contained 12 bases not matched to a gene. Germline V gene data show CDR1 as MDHEN and CDR2 as SYDVKM. CDR3 amino acids: CASSSPRTSGRVVYEQFF. The CDR3 DNA sequence: TGTGCCAGCAGTTCCCCGAGGACTAGCGGGAGGGTTGTATATGAGCAGTTCTTC.

The V and J genes are TRBV30 and TRBJ2-1, with D possibly matching TRBD2 (5 bases). Germline values: CDR1 GTSNPN, CDR2 SVGIG (reference sequence). V was clipped by 3 bases and J by 4 bases, with 10 bases between them. CDR3 size: 13 residues. In DNA, the CDR3 is TGTGCCTGGAGGGACGGACTGTACAATGAGCAGTTCTTC. This codes for CAWRDGLYNEQFF.

This chain links TRBV4-2 with TRBJ2-7; unclear D gene. Trimming removed 1 base from V and 6 bases from J, with 7 bases in between. CDR3 size: 12 residues. Germline CDR1 LGHNA, CDR2 YNFKEQ. Here the CDR3 reads CASSQGHGEQYF. CDR3 DNA: TGTGCCAGCAGCCAAGGCCACGGCGAGCAGTACTTC.

The chain carries TRBV27 and TRBJ2-7, with a weak D call TRBD2 (5 bases). Germline CDR1 and CDR2: MNHEY and SMNVEV (reference sequence). CDR3 length: 17 amino acids. V was trimmed by 2 bases and J by 5 bases, leaving 22 bases between them. The DNA for the CDR3 is TGTGCCAGCAGTTTAGGTTTCTTGGGAGTCGATATGCACGAGCAGTACTTC. This codes for CASSLGFLGVDMHEQYF.